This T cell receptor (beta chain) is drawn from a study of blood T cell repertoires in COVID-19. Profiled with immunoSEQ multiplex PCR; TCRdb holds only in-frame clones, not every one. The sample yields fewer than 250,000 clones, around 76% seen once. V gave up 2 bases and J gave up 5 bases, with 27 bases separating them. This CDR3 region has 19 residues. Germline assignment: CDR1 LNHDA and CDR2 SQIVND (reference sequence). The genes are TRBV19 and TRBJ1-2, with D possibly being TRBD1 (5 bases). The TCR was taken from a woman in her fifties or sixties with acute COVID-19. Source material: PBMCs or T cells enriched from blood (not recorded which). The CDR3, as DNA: TGTGCCAGTAGTATATTGGGAGGAGGAGCAGGGTATTCGACGTATGGCTACACCTTC. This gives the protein CASSILGGGAGYSTYGYTF.